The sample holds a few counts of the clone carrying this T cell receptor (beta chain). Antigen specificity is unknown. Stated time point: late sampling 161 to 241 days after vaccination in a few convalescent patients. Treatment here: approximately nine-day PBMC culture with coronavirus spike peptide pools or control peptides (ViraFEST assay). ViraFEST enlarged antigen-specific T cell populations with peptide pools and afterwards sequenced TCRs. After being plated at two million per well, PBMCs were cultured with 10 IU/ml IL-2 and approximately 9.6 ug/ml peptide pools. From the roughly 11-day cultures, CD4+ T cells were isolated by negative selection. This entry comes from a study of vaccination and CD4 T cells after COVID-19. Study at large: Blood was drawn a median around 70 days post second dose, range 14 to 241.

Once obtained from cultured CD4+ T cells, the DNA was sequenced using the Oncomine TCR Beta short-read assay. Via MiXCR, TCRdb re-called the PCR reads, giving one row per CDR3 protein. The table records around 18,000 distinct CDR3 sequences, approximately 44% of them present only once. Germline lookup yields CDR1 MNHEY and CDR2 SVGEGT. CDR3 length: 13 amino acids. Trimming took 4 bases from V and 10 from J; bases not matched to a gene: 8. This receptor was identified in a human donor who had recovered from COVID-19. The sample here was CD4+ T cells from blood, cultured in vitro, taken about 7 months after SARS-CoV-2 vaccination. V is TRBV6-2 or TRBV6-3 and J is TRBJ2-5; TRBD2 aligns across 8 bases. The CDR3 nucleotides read TGTGCCAGCAGTTTCATCACCGGGGGGGACCAGTACTTC. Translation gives CASSFITGGDQYF.